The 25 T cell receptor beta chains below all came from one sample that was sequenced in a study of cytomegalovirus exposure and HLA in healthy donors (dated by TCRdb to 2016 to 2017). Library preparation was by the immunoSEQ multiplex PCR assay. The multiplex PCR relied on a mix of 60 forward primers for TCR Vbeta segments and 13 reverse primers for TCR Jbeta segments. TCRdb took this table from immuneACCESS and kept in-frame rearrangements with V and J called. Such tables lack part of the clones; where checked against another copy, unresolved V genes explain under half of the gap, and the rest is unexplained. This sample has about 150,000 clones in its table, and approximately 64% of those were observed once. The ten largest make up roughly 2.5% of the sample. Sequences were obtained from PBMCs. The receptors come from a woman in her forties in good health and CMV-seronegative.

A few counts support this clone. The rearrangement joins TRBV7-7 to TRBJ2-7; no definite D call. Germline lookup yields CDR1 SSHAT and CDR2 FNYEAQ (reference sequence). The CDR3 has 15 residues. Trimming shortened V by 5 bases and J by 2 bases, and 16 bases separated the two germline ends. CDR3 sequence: CASSRSLGAAYEQYF. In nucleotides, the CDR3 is TGTGCCAGCAGCCGCTCCCTCGGTGCGGCCTACGAGCAGTACTTC.

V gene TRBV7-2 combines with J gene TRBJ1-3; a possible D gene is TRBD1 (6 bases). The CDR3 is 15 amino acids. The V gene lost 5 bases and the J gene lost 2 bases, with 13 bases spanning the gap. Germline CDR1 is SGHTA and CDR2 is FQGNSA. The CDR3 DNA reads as TGTGCCAGCAGCCCTCGACAGGCCCCTGGAAACACCATATATTTT. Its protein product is CASSPRQAPGNTIYF.

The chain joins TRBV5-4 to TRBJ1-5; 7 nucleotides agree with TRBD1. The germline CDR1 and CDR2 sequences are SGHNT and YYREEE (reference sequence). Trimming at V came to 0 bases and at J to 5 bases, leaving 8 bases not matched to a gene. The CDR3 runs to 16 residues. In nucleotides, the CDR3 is TGTGCCAGCAGCTTGGGAGGGGGCATAGGGGATCAGCCCCAGCATTTT. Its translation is CASSLGGGIGDQPQHF.

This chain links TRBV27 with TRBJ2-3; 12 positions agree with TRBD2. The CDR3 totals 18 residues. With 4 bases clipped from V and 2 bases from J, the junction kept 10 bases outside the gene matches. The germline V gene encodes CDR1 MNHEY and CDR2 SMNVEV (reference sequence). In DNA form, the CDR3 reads TGTGCCAGCAGTTGGCTGATCTCTAGCGGGGGGGCCACAGATACGCAGTATTTT. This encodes CASSWLISSGGATDTQYF.

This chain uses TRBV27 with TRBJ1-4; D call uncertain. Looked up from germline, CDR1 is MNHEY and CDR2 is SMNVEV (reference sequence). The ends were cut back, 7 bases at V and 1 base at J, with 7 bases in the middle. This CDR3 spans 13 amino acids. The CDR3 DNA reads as TGTGCCAGCACTTCCCGAACTAATGAAAAACTGTTTTTT. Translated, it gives CASTSRTNEKLFF. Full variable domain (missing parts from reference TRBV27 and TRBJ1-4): EAQVTQNPRYLITVTGKKLTVTCSQNMNHEYMSWYRQDPGLGLRQIYYSMNVEVTDKGDVPEGYKVSRKEKRNFPLILESPSPNQTSLYFCASTSRTNEKLFFGSGTQLSVL.

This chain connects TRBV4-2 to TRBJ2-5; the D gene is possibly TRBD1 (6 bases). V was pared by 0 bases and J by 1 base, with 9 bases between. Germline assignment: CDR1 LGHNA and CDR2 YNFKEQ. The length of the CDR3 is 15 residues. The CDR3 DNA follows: TGTGCCAGCAGCCAAGATGGACAGCCCCAAGAGACCCAGTACTTC. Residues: CASSQDGQPQETQYF.

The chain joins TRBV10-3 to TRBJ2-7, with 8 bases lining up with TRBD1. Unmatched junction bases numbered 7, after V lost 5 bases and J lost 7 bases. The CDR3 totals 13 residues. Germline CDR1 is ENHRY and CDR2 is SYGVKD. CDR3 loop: CAISFEDRDEQYF. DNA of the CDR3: TGTGCCATCAGTTTTGAGGACAGGGATGAGCAGTACTTC.

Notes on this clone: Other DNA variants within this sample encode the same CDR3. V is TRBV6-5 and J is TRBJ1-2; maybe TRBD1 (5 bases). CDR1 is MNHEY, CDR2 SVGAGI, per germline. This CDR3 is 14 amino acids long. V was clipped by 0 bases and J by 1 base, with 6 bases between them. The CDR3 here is CASSYSQGNYGYTF. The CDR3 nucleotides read TGTGCCAGCAGTTACTCCCAGGGTAACTATGGCTACACCTTC.

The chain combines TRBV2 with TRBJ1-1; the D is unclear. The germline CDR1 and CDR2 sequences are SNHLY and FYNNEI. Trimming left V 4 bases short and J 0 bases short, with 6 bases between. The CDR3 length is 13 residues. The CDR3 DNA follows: TGTGCCAGCAGTGTGTCCATGAACACTGAAGCTTTCTTT. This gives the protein CASSVSMNTEAFF.

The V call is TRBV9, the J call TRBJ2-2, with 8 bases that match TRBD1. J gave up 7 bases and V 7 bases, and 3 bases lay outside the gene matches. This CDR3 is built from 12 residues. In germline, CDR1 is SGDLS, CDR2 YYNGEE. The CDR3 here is CASGTGGGELFF. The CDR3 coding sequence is TGTGCCAGCGGGACAGGCGGCGGGGAGCTGTTTTTT.

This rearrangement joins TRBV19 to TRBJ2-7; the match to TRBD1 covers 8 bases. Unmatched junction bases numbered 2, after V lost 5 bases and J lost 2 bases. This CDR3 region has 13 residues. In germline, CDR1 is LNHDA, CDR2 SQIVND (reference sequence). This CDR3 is CASSRDRTYEQYF. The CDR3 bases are TGTGCCAGTAGTCGGGACAGGACCTACGAGCAGTACTTC. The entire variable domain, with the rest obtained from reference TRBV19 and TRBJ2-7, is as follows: DGGITQSPKYLFRKEGQNVTLSCEQNLNHDAMYWYRQDPGQGLRLIYYSQIVNDFQKGDIAEGYSVSREKKESFPLTVTSAQKNPTAFYLCASSRDRTYEQYFGPGTRLTVT.

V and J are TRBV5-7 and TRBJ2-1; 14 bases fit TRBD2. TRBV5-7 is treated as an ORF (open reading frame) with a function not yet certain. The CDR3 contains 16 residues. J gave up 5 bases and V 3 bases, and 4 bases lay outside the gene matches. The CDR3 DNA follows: TGTGCCAGCAGCTCCCGACTAGCGGGGGGGGACAATGAGCAGTTCTTC. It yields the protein CASSSRLAGGDNEQFF.

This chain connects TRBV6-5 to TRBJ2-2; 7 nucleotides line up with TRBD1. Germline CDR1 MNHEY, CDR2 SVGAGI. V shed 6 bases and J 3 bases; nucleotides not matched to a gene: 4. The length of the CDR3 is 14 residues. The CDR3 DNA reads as TGTGCCAGCAGGCGACAGGGTTACACCGGGGAGCTGTTTTTT. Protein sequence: CASRRQGYTGELFF.

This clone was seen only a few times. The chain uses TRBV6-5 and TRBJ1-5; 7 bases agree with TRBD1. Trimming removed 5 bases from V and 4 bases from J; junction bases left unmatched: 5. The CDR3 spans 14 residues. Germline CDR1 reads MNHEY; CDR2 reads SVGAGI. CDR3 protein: CASSKDRVNQPQHF. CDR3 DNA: TGTGCCAGCAGTAAAGACAGGGTGAATCAGCCCCAGCATTTT.

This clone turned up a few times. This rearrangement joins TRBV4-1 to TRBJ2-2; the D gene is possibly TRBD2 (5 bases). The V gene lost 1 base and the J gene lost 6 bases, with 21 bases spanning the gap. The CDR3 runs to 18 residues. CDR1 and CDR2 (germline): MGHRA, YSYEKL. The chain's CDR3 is CASSQAFGITLNPGELFF. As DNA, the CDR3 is TGCGCCAGCAGCCAAGCCTTCGGGATTACGCTCAATCCCGGGGAGCTGTTTTTT.

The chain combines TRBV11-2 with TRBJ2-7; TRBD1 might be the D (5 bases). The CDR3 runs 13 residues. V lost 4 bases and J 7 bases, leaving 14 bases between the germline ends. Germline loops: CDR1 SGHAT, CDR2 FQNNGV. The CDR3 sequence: CASSSRMGPEQYF. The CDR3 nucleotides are TGTGCCAGCAGCTCCCGTATGGGGCCGGAGCAGTACTTC.

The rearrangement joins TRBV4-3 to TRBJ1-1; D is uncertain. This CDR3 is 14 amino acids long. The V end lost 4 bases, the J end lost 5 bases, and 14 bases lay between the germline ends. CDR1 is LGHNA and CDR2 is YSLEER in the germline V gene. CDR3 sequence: CASSPYPGSTEAFF. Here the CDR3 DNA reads TGCGCCAGCAGCCCTTATCCAGGAAGTACTGAAGCTTTCTTT.

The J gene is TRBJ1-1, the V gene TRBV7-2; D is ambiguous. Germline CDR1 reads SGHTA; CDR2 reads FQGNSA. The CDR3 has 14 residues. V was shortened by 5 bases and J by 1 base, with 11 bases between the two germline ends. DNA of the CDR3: TGTGCCAGCAGCCCTGGAGGCCGGAACACTGAAGCTTTCTTT. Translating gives CASSPGGRNTEAFF. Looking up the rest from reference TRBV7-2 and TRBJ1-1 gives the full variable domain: GAGVSQSPSNKVTEKGKDVELRCDPISGHTALYWYRQSLGQGLEFLIYFQGNSAPDKSGLPSDRFSAERTGGSVSTLTIQRTQQEDSAVYLCASSPGGRNTEAFFGQGTRLTVV.

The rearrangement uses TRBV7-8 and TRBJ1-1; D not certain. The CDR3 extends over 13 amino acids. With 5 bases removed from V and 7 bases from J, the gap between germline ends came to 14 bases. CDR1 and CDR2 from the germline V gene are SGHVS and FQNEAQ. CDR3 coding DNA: TGTGCCAGCAGCCACGACATGACGCATGAAGCTTTCTTT. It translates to CASSHDMTHEAFF.

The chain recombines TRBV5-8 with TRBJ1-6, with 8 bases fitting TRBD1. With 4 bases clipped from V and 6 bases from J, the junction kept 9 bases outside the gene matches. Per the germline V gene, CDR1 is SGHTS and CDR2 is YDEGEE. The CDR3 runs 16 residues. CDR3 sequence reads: CASSIIRGRPNSPLHF. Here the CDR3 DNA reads TGTGCCAGCAGCATCATCAGGGGGCGACCTAATTCACCCCTCCACTTT.

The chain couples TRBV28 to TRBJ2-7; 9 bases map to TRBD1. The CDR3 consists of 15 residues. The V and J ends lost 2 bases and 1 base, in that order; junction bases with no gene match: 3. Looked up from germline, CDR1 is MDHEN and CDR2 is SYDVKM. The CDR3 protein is CASSLPGQGSYEQYF. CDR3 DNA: TGTGCCAGCAGTTTACCGGGACAGGGTTCCTACGAGCAGTACTTC.

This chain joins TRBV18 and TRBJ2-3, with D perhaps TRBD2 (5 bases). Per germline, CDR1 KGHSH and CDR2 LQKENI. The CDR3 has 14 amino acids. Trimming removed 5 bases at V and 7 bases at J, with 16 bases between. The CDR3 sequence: CASSSFPGRNTQYF. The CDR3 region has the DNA TGTGCCAGCTCATCTTTTCCGGGAAGAAATACGCAGTATTTT.

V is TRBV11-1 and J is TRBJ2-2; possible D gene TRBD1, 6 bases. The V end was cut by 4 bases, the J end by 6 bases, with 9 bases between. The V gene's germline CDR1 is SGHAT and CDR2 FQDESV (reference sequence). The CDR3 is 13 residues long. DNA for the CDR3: TGTGCCAGCAGCTCGACAGGTCCCGGGGAGCTGTTTTTT. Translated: CASSSTGPGELFF. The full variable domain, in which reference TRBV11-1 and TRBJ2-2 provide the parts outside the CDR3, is EAEVAQSPRYKITEKSQAVAFWCDPISGHATLYWYRQILGQGPELLVQFQDESVVDDSQLPKDRFSAERLKGVDSTLKIQPAELGDSAMYLCASSSTGPGELFFGEGSRLTVL.

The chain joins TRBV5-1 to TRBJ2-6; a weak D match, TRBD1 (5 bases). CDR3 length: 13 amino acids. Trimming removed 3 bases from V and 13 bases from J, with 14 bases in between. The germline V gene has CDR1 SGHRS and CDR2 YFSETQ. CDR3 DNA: TGCGCCAGCAGCTCCGACAGTTCCGAAGTCCTGACTTTC. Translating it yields CASSSDSSEVLTF.

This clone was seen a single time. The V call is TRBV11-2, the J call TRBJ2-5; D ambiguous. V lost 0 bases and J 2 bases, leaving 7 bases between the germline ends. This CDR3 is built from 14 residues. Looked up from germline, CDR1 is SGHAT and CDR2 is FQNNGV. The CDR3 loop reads CASSLDRLQETQYF. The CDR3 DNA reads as TGTGCCAGCAGCTTAGATAGACTGCAAGAGACCCAGTACTTC.